The 29 T cell receptor beta chains given below trace back to one sample, sequenced in a study of technical replicates of blood from a few donors. The repertoire was sequenced with immunoSEQ multiplex PCR; TCRdb's copy has only in-frame clones and lacks some. The table includes 40,000 to 60,000 clones, about 93% detected once. Sequenced sample: PBMCs. The receptors here all came from a human donor in good health. Some clones in this sample may be carry-over from other donors' samples.

J is TRBJ2-2 and V is TRBV9; TRBD1 might be the D (6 bases). This CDR3 spans 15 amino acids. Germline lookup yields CDR1 SGDLS and CDR2 YYNGEE. V lost 2 bases, J lost 3 bases, and 11 bases lay in between. As DNA, the CDR3 is TGTGCCAGCAGCGTCTTCAAGGGGGACACCGGGGAGCTGTTTTTT. It encodes CASSVFKGDTGELFF.

The J gene is TRBJ2-7, the V gene TRBV10-3; weak D call: TRBD2 (5 bases). CDR3 length equals 15 residues. The germline gives CDR1 ENHRY, CDR2 SYGVKD. V lost 4 bases and J 2 bases, leaving 15 bases between the germline ends. This CDR3 is CAISGELYGAYEQYF. CDR3 in DNA: TGTGCCATCAGTGGGGAGTTGTACGGGGCCTACGAGCAGTACTTC.

DNA for the CDR3: TGTGCCAGTAGTTCCCAGACAGGCAACACCGGGGAGCTGTTTTTT. It is translated as CASSSQTGNTGELFF. The chain uses TRBV19 and TRBJ2-2; tentative D call: TRBD1 (6 bases). CDR1 is LNHDA and CDR2 is SQIVND in the germline V gene (reference sequence). The V and J ends lost 5 bases and 2 bases respectively, with 12 bases between them. This CDR3 region has 15 residues.

V gene TRBV5-1 combines with J gene TRBJ2-7; D is unresolved. The CDR3 extends over 14 amino acids. The V end lost 0 bases, the J end lost 0 bases, and 7 bases lay between the germline ends. Per the germline V gene, CDR1 is SGHRS and CDR2 is YFSETQ. Written as DNA, the CDR3 is TGCGCCAGCAGCTTGGTGTCTAGCTCCTACGAGCAGTACTTC. Amino acid sequence: CASSLVSSSYEQYF.

The chain has TRBV11-2 and TRBJ1-6; TRBD1 matches at 9 bases. J lost 3 bases, V lost 1 base, and 10 bases had no gene match. CDR1 and CDR2 (germline): SGHAT, FQNNGV. The CDR3 runs to 19 residues. The CDR3 region is CASSLVHSGTGSYNSPLHF. CDR3 in DNA: TGTGCCAGCAGCTTAGTACATTCCGGGACAGGGAGCTATAATTCACCCCTCCACTTT.

The rearrangement joins TRBV6-5 to TRBJ1-1; D is ambiguous. Germline values: CDR1 MNHEY, CDR2 SVGAGI. This CDR3 has 15 residues. V lost 0 bases and J 1 base, leaving 9 bases between the germline ends. This CDR3 reads CASSYSEMRNTEAFF. The CDR3 nucleotides are TGTGCCAGCAGTTACTCGGAGATGAGGAACACTGAAGCTTTCTTT.

V is TRBV27 and J is TRBJ1-1; 8 positions match TRBD1. CDR3 length: 15 amino acids. V was clipped by 0 bases and J by 5 bases; unmatched bases: 5. Germline CDR1 MNHEY, CDR2 SMNVEV (reference sequence). The CDR3 region is CASSLSGRGQTEAFF. CDR3 nucleotides: TGTGCCAGCAGTTTATCTGGCAGGGGGCAGACTGAAGCTTTCTTT.

The rearrangement uses TRBV19 and TRBJ2-5; tentatively, D is TRBD1 (5 bases). Germline lookup yields CDR1 LNHDA and CDR2 SQIVND (reference sequence). V was cut by 0 bases and J by 4 bases, with 12 bases left in between. This CDR3 spans 15 amino acids. CDR3 sequence (DNA): TGTGCCAGTAGTATAGATCTCAACAGGAGAGAGACCCAGTACTTC. This sequence encodes CASSIDLNRRETQYF.

The chain has TRBV28 and TRBJ1-1; TRBD1 aligns across 9 bases. V was pared by 6 bases and J by 6 bases, with 5 bases of the junction left unmatched. This CDR3 spans 13 amino acids. The germline CDR1 and CDR2 sequences are MDHEN and SYDVKM. The CDR3 spells CASRGQGEAEAFF. CDR3 coding DNA: TGTGCCAGCAGGGGACAGGGAGAGGCTGAAGCTTTCTTT.

The chain links TRBV14 to TRBJ1-2; a possible D gene is TRBD1 (5 bases). The ends were cut back, 2 bases at V and 6 bases at J, with 16 bases in the middle. In germline, CDR1 is SGHDN, CDR2 FVKESK. CDR3 length: 15 amino acids. The CDR3 DNA reads TGTGCCAGCAGCCAACTGGGCGCAGGGAATGATGGCTACACCTTC. Encoded protein: CASSQLGAGNDGYTF.

This chain uses TRBV4-2 with TRBJ2-2, with a tentative D call TRBD1 (5 bases). CDR1 LGHNA and CDR2 YNFKEQ come from the germline V gene. V shed 0 bases and J shed 5 bases, with 10 bases lying between them. The CDR3 has 15 residues. DNA for the CDR3: TGTGCCAGCAGCCAAGACGGGCAGGGAACCGGGGAGCTGTTTTTT. Its translation: CASSQDGQGTGELFF.

Only one count was recorded for this clone. This rearrangement joins TRBV5-8 to TRBJ2-1; TRBD2 matches at 11 bases. Germline V lookup: CDR1 SGHTS, CDR2 YDEGEE. CDR3 size: 15 residues. V was pared by 5 bases and J by 4 bases, with 5 bases of the junction left unmatched. CDR3 nucleotide sequence: TGTGCCAGCAGTCATCTAGCGGGGGGATACAATGAGCAGTTCTTC. Protein product: CASSHLAGGYNEQFF. Looking up the rest from reference TRBV5-8 and TRBJ2-1 gives the full variable domain: EAGVTQSPTHLIKTRGQQATLRCSPISGHTSVYWYQQALGLGLQFLLWYDEGEERNRGNFPPRFSGRQFPNYSSELNVNALELEDSALYLCASSHLAGGYNEQFFGPGTRLTVL.

The chain recombines TRBV5-1 with TRBJ2-7; 14 bases map to TRBD2. The CDR3 is 16 residues long. Trimming cost V 0 bases and J 3 bases; bases outside gene matches: 2. CDR1 and CDR2 from the germline V gene are SGHRS and YFSETQ. CDR3 in amino acids: CASSLGGTSGSYEQYF. Written as DNA, the CDR3 is TGCGCCAGCAGCTTGGGGGGGACTAGCGGGAGCTACGAGCAGTACTTC.

This chain links TRBV6-5 with TRBJ1-3, with a possible D match to TRBD1 (5 bases). V was clipped by 0 bases and J by 8 bases, with 11 bases between them. Per the germline V gene, CDR1 is MNHEY and CDR2 is SVGAGI. The CDR3 runs to 14 residues. In nucleotides, the CDR3 is TGTGCCAGCAGTTACTCGGGAGGGGCGGACACCATATATTTT. Translating gives CASSYSGGADTIYF.

This clone was counted once. The chain employs TRBV7-9 and TRBJ1-1; 7 nucleotides match TRBD1. CDR1 and CDR2 (germline): SEHNR, FQNEAQ (reference sequence). The CDR3 is 15 residues long. Losses at the gene ends were 5 bases for V and 5 bases for J; bases not matched to a gene: 11. CDR3 residues: CASSTGRQGVTEAFF. The CDR3 DNA reads TGTGCCAGCAGCACCGGAAGGCAGGGGGTAACTGAAGCTTTCTTT.

This chain connects TRBV6-6 to TRBJ2-1, with TRBD2 matching 7 bases. The CDR3 runs 15 residues. Germline CDR1 MNHNY, CDR2 SVGAGI (reference sequence). V lost 2 bases to trimming and J lost 1 base; unmatched junction nucleotides: 2. CDR3 amino acids: CASSYLAESYNEQFF. CDR3 in DNA: TGTGCCAGCAGTTACCTAGCGGAGTCCTACAATGAGCAGTTCTTC.

J is TRBJ2-1 and V is TRBV2, with D uncertain. V dropped 1 base and J dropped 6 bases, with 13 bases sitting between them. CDR1 SNHLY and CDR2 FYNNEI come from the germline V gene. CDR3 length: 15 amino acids. The CDR3 sequence: CASSEVSNPSNEQFF. In DNA, the CDR3 is TGTGCCAGCAGTGAAGTTTCTAACCCCTCCAATGAGCAGTTCTTC.

V and J are TRBV5-6 and TRBJ2-3; 9 nucleotides agree with TRBD2. Germline CDR1 is SGHDT and CDR2 is YYEEEE. The CDR3 is made up of 16 amino acids. The trim removed 1 base at V and 2 bases at J, leaving 5 bases unmatched. In DNA, the CDR3 is TGTGCCAGCAGCTTGAGGCGGGGGGGCGCCACAGATACGCAGTATTTT. It specifies CASSLRRGGATDTQYF.

V is TRBV6-1 and J is TRBJ1-6; 7 bases map to TRBD1. CDR1 MNHNS and CDR2 SASEGT come from the germline V gene. The V and J ends lost 1 base and 5 bases, in that order; junction bases with no gene match: 2. CDR3 length equals 15 residues. CDR3 bases: TGTGCCAGCAGTGAAGGCGACAGGGATAATTCACCCCTCCACTTT. Protein product: CASSEGDRDNSPLHF.

The V call is TRBV19, the J call TRBJ2-3; 11 bases match TRBD2. The length of the CDR3 is 14 residues. Looked up from germline, CDR1 is LNHDA and CDR2 is SQIVND (reference sequence). V lost 4 bases and J lost 5; bases outside the gene matches: 2. This chain's CDR3 is CASSTGLAGDTQYF. The CDR3 region has the DNA TGTGCCAGTAGTACCGGACTAGCGGGAGATACGCAGTATTTT.

This rearrangement joins TRBV6-5 to TRBJ2-1; D unresolved. CDR1 MNHEY and CDR2 SVGAGI come from the germline V gene. Deletions cut 0 bases from V and 9 bases from J, with 9 bases between. This CDR3 is 13 amino acids long. The CDR3 protein is CASSYSQVSEQFF. CDR3 coding DNA: TGTGCCAGCAGTTACTCGCAGGTTTCTGAGCAGTTCTTC.

The J gene is TRBJ2-3, the V gene TRBV7-2; weak D call: TRBD1 (5 bases). This CDR3 has 13 amino acids. Per germline, CDR1 SGHTA and CDR2 FQGNSA. V lost 5 bases to trimming and J lost 3 bases, with 9 bases between them. The CDR3 loop is CASSLRQTDTQYF. As DNA, the CDR3 is TGTGCCAGCAGCCTAAGACAGACAGATACGCAGTATTTT.

This chain uses TRBV5-1 with TRBJ2-5; a possible D gene is TRBD1 (6 bases). The CDR3 contains 15 residues. Trimming took 1 base from V and 5 from J, leaving 15 bases between them. Looked up from germline, CDR1 is SGHRS and CDR2 is YFSETQ. The CDR3 is CASSLMGHEGETQYF. The DNA of the CDR3 is TGCGCCAGCAGCTTGATGGGACATGAAGGCGAGACCCAGTACTTC.

The V and J genes are TRBV5-1 and TRBJ1-6, with TRBD1 identical over 9 bases. J lost 10 bases, V lost 4 bases, and 3 bases had no gene match. The CDR3 runs to 13 residues. Germline V gives CDR1 SGHRS, CDR2 YFSETQ. The CDR3 nucleotides read TGCGCCAGCAGCGAGGACAGGGGATCACCCCTCCACTTT. It codes for CASSEDRGSPLHF.

CDR3 nucleotides: TGTGCCAGTAGTGTGAGGGACATTCAGTACTTC. This translates into CASSVRDIQYF. V usage is TRBV19 and J usage is TRBJ2-4; possibly TRBD2 for D (5 bases). The CDR3 sequence is 11 residues long. Germline V CDR1 and CDR2: LNHDA, SQIVND (reference sequence). Trimming left V 5 bases short and J 8 bases short, with 7 bases between.

The chain employs TRBV6-4 and TRBJ1-2; D is undetermined. V shed 3 bases and J shed 2 bases, with 7 bases lying between them. The CDR3 extends over 13 amino acids. Germline V gene lookup returns CDR1 MRHNA and CDR2 SNTAGT. The CDR3 nucleotides are TGTGCCAGCAGTGAACGGGAGAACTATGGCTACACCTTC. It yields the protein CASSERENYGYTF.

This rearrangement joins TRBV11-3 to TRBJ2-2; possible D gene TRBD1, 6 bases. V lost 4 bases and J lost 3, with 9 bases in between. The CDR3 consists of 14 residues. Germline lookup yields CDR1 SGHNT and CDR2 YENEEA. The CDR3, as DNA: TGTGCCAGCAGCTCCCGACAGGACACCGGGGAGCTGTTTTTT. Translating gives CASSSRQDTGELFF.

The chain joins TRBV7-9 to TRBJ2-4; D unclear. Germline lookup yields CDR1 SEHNR and CDR2 FQNEAQ (reference sequence). The CDR3 is 15 residues long. V was pared by 1 base and J by 0 bases, with 7 bases between. CDR3 amino acids: CASSLERLAKNIQYF. The CDR3, as DNA: TGTGCCAGCAGCTTAGAGCGTCTAGCCAAAAACATTCAGTACTTC.

V usage is TRBV7-6 and J usage is TRBJ1-3; D might be TRBD1 (5 bases). V was trimmed by 5 bases and J by 8 bases, leaving 19 bases between them. The CDR3 is 15 amino acids. From germline, CDR1 is SGHVS and CDR2 FNYEAQ. In nucleotides, the CDR3 is TGTGCCAGCAGCCTAATTTCGGGCGCGGGGGACACCATATATTTT. Amino acid sequence: CASSLISGAGDTIYF.